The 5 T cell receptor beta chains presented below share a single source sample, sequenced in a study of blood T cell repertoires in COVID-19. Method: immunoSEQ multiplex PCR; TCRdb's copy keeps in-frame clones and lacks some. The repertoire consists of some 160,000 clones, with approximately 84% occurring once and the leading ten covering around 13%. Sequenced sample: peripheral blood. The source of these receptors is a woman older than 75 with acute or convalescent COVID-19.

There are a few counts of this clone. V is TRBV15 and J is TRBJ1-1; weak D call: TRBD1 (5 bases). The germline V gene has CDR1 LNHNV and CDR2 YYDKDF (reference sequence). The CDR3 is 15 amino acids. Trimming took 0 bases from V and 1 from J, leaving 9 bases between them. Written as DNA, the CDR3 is TGTGCCACCAGCAGAGATCTGACAGAGAACACTGAAGCTTTCTTT. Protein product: CATSRDLTENTEAFF.

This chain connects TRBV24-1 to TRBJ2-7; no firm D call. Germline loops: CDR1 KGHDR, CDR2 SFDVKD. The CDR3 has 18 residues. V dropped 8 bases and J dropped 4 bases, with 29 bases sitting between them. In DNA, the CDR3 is TGTGCCACCATGTACCCCGGGTTTCCTGCCCACGACGGGTACGAGCAGTACTTC. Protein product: CATMYPGFPAHDGYEQYF.

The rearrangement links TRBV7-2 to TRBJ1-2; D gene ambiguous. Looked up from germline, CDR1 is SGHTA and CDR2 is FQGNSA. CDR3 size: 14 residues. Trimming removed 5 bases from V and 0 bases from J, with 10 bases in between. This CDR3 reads CASSPPYSNYGYTF. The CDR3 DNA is TGTGCCAGCAGCCCTCCCTATTCTAACTATGGCTACACCTTC.

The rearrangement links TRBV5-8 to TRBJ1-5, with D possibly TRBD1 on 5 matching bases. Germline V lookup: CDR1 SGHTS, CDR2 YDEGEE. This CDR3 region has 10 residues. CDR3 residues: CAEGNQPQHF. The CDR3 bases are TGTGCGGAGGGGAATCAGCCCCAGCATTTT.

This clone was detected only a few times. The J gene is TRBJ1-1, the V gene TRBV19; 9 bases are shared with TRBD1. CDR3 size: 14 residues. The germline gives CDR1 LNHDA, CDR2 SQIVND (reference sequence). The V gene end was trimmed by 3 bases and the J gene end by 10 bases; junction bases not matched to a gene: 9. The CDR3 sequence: CASSIGDRAAAAFF. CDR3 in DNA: TGTGCCAGTAGTATCGGGGACAGGGCAGCTGCAGCTTTCTTT.